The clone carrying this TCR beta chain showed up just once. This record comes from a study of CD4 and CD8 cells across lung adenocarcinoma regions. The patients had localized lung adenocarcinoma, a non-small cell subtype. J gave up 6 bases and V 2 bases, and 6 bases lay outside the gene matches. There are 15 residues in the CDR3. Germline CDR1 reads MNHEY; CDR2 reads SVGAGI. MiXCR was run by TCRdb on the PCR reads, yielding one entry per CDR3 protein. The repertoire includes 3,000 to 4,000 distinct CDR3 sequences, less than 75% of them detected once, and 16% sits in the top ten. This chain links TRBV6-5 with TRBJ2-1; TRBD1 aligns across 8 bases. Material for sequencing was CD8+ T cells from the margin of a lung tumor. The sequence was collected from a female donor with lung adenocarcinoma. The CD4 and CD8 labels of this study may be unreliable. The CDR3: CASSYGGQAFNEQFF. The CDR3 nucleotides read TGTGCCAGCAGTTACGGGGGACAGGCCTTCAATGAGCAGTTCTTC.